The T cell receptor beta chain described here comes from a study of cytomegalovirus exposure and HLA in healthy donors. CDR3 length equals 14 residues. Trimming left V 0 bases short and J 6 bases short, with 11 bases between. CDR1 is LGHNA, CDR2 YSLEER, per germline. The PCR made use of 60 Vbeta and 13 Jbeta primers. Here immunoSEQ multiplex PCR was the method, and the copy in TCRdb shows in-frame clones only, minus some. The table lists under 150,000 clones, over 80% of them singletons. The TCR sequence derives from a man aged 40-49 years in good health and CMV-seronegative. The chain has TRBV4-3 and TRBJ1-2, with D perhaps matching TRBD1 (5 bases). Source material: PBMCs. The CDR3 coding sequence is TGCGCCAGCAGCCAAGATTGGACACGGCATGGCTACACCTTC. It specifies CASSQDWTRHGYTF.